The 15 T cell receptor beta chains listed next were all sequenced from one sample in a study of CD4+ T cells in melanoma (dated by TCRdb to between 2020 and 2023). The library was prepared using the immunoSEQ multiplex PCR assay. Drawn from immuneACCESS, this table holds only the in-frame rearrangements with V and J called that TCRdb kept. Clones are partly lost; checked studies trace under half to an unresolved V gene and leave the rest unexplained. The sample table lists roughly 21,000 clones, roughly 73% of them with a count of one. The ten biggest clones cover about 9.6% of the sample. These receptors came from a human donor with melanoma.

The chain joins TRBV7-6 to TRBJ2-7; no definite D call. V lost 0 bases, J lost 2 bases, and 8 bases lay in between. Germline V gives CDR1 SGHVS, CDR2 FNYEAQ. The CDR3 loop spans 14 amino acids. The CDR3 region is CASSLAGSTYEQYF. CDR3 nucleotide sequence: TGTGCCAGCAGCTTAGCGGGATCCACCTACGAGCAGTACTTC.

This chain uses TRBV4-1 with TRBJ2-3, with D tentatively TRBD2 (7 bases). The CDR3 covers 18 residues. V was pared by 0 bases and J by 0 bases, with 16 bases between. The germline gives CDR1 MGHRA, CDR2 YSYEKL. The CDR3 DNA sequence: TGCGCCAGCAGCCAAGATGTGACGGGGGGCGGGAGCACAGATACGCAGTATTTT. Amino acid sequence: CASSQDVTGGGSTDTQYF.

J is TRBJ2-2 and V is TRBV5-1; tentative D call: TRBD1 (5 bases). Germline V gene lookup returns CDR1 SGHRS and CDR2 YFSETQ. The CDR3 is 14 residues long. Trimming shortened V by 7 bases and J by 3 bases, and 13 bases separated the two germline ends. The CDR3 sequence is CASRLDSYTGELFF. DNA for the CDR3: TGCGCCAGCCGCCTAGACAGCTACACCGGGGAGCTGTTTTTT. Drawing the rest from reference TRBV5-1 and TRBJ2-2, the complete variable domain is KAGVTQTPRYLIKTRGQQVTLSCSPISGHRSVSWYQQTPGQGLQFLFEYFSETQRNKGNFPGRFSGRQFSNSRSEMNVSTLELGDSALYLCASRLDSYTGELFFGEGSRLTVL.

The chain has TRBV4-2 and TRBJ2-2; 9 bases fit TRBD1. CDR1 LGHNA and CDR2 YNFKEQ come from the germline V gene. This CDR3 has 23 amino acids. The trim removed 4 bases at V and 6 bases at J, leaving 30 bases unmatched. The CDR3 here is CASSLFRPSRDRVLSFVAGELFF. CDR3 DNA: TGTGCCAGCAGCCTGTTTAGGCCGAGCCGGGACAGGGTTTTGTCTTTTGTGGCCGGGGAGCTGTTTTTT.

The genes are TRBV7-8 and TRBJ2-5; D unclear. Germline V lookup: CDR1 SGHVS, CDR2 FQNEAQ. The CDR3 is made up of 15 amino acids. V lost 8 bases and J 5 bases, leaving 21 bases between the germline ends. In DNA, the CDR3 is TGTGCCAGCTCCCCGGCCGAGACCTCCTTCGAGACCCAGTACTTC. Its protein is CASSPAETSFETQYF.

The CDR3 loop reads CASSRGGGVSGANVLTF. In DNA form, the CDR3 reads TGTGCCAGCAGCCGCGGCGGTGGTGTCTCTGGGGCCAACGTCCTGACTTTC. The V and J genes are TRBV14 and TRBJ2-6, with D uncertain. Germline V gives CDR1 SGHDN, CDR2 FVKESK. Trimming shortened V by 4 bases and J by 0 bases, and 13 bases separated the two germline ends. This CDR3 has 17 amino acids.

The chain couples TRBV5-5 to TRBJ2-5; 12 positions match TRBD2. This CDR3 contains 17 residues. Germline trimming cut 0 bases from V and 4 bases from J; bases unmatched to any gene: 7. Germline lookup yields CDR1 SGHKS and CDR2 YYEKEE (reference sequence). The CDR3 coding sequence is TGTGCCAGCAGCTTGGTGGCTAGCGGGGGGGCCATAGAGACCCAGTACTTC. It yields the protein CASSLVASGGAIETQYF.

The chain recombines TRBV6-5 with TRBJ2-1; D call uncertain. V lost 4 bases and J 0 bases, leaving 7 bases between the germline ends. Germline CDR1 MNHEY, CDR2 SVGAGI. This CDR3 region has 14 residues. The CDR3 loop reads CASSSSSSYNEQFF. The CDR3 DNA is TGTGCCAGCAGTTCCTCCTCCTCCTACAATGAGCAGTTCTTC.

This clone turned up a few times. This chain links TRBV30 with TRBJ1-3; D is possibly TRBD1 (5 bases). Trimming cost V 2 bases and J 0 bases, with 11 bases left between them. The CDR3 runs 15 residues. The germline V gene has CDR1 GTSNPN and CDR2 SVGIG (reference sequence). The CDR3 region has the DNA TGTGCCTGGAGTACAGGACGGTACTCTGGAAACACCATATATTTT. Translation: CAWSTGRYSGNTIYF.

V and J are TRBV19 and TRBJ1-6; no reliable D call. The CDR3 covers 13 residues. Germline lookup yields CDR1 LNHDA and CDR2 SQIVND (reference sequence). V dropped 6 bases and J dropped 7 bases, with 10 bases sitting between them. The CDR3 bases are TGTGCCAGTAGCCACTCTGGGAATTCACCCCTCCACTTT. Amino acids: CASSHSGNSPLHF.

Written as DNA, the CDR3 is TGTGCCAGCAGCCCCGGTAGGGAGACCCAGTACTTC. This sequence encodes CASSPGRETQYF. J is TRBJ2-5 and V is TRBV7-8, with D uncertain. The V end lost 5 bases, the J end lost 5 bases, and 9 bases lay between the germline ends. The CDR3 is 12 residues long. The germline V gene has CDR1 SGHVS and CDR2 FQNEAQ.

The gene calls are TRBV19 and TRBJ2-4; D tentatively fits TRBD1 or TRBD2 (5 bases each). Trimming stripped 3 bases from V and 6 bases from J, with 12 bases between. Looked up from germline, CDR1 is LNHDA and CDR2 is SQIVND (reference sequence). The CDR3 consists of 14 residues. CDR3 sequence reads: CASSIGTPGNIQYF. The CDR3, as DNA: TGTGCCAGTAGTATCGGGACCCCGGGAAACATTCAGTACTTC.

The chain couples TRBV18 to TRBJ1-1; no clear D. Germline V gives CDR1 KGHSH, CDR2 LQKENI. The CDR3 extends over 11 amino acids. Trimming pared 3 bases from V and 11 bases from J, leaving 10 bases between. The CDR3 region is CASSPASSAFF. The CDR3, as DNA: TGTGCCAGCTCACCCGCATCTTCCGCTTTCTTT.

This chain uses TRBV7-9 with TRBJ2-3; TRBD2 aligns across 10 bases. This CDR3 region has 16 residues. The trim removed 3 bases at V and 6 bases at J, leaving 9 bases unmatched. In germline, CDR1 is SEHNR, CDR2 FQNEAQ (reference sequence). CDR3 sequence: CASSFLLAGEADTQYF. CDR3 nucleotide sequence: TGTGCCAGCAGCTTTTTGCTAGCGGGGGAAGCGGATACGCAGTATTTT. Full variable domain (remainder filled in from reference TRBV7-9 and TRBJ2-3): DTGVSQNPRHKITKRGQNVTFRCDPISEHNRLYWYRQTLGQGPEFLTYFQNEAQLEKSRLLSDRFSAERPKGSFSTLEIQRTEQGDSAMYLCASSFLLAGEADTQYFGPGTRLTVL.

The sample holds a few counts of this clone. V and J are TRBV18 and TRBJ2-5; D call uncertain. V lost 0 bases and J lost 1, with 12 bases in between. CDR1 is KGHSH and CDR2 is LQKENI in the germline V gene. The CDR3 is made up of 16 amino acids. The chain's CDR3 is CASSPPLGRSQETQYF. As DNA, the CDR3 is TGTGCCAGCTCACCACCCCTCGGCAGATCCCAAGAGACCCAGTACTTC.